This entry describes one T cell receptor (beta chain). What it binds is unknown. The sample originates from a study of T cells in Graves' hyperthyroidism and ophthalmopathy. Losses at the gene ends were 5 bases for V and 1 base for J; bases not matched to a gene: 5. CDR3 length equals 15 residues. The germline gives CDR1 MDHEN, CDR2 SYDVKM. If no ophthalmopathy progression occurred within 18 months, Graves' hyperthyroidism was stable. It was 8.5 to 10 ml of fresh peripheral blood that supplied the PBMCs. Study results and limitations: With a median lead of 6.5 months before onset, the model predicted ophthalmopathy.

RNA transcripts gave rise to amplified TCR beta CDR3 regions. First-round RT-PCR of the TCR CDR3 relied on the HTBI primer set. TCRdb itself ran the multiplex PCR reads through MiXCR, one entry per CDR3 protein. The sample contains roughly 740,000 distinct CDR3 sequences, around 15% of which appear only once. This sequence originates from a young man with Graves' hyperthyroidism. The chain couples TRBV28 to TRBJ1-1; 9 bases are a match to TRBD1. Material for sequencing was blood. CDR3 nucleotide sequence: TGTGCCAGCAGTGATCCGGGACAGGGGAACACTGAAGCTTTCTTT. Protein sequence: CASSDPGQGNTEAFF.